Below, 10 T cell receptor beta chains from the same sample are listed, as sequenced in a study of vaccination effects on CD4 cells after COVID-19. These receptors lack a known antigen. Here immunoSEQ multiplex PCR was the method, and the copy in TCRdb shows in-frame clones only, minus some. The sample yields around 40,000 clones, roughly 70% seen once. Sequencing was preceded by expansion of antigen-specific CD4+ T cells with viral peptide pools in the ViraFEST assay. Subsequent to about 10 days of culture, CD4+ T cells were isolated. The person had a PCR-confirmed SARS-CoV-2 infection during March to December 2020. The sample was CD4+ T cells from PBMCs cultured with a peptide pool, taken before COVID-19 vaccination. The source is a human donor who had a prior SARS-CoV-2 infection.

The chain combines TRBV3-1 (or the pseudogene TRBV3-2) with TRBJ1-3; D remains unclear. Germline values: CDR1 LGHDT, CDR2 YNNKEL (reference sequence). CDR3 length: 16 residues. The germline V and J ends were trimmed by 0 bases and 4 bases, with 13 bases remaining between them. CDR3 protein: CASSQDFLGYGNTIYF. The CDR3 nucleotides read TGTGCCAGCAGCCAAGATTTCCTAGGGTACGGAAACACCATATATTTT.

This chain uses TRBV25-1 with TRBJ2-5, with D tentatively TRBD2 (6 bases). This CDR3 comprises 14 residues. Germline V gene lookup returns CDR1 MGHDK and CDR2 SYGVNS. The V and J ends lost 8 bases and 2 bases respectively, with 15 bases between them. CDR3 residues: CASGGGVAQETQYF. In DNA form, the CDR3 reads TGTGCCAGCGGCGGAGGGGTAGCGCAAGAGACCCAGTACTTC.

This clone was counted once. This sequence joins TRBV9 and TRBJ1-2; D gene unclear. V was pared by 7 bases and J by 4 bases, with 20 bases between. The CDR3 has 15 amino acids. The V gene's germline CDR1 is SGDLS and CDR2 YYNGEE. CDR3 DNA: TGTGCCAGCGGCCGACAAATTGACAACTTCTATGGCTACACCTTC. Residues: CASGRQIDNFYGYTF.

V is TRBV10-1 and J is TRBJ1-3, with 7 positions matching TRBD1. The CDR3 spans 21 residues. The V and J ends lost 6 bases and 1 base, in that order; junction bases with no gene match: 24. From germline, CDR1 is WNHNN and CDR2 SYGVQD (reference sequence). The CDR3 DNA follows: TGCGCCAGCAGCGATCCCCCCTGGGTCTGGGACAGACACTCTTCTGGAAACACCATATATTTT. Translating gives CASSDPPWVWDRHSSGNTIYF.

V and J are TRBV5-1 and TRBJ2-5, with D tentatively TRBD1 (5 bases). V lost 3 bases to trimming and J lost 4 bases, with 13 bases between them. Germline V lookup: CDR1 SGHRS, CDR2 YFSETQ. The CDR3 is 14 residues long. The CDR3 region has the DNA TGCGCCAGCAGCTCTAGGGGTAATTCAGAGACCCAGTACTTC. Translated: CASSSRGNSETQYF. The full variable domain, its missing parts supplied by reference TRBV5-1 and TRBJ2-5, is KAGVTQTPRYLIKTRGQQVTLSCSPISGHRSVSWYQQTPGQGLQFLFEYFSETQRNKGNFPGRFSGRQFSNSRSEMNVSTLELGDSALYLCASSSRGNSETQYFGPGTRLLVL.

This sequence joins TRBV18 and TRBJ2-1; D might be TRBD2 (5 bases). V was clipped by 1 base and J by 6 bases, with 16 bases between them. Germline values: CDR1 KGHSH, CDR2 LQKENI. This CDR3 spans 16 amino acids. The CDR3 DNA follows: TGTGCCAGCTCACCACGCTCCGGGCGGACTTCCAATGAGCAGTTCTTC. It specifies CASSPRSGRTSNEQFF.

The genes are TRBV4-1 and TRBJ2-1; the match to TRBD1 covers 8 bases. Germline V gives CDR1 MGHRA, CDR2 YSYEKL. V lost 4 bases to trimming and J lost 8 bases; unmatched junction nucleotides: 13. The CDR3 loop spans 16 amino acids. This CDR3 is CASSLQGGVGPDEQFF. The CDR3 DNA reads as TGCGCCAGCAGCCTACAGGGGGGAGTAGGTCCCGATGAGCAGTTCTTC.

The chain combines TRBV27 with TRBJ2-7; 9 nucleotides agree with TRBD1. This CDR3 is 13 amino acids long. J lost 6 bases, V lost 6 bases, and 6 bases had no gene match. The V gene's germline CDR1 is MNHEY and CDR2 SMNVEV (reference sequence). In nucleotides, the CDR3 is TGTGCCAGCAGCATGACAGGGGGGGCCGAGCAGTACTTC. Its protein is CASSMTGGAEQYF.

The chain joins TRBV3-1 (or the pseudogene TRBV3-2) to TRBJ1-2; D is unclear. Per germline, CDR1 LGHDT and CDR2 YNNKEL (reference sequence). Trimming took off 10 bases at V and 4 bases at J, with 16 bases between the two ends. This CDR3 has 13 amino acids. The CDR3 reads CATDTEDGYGYTF. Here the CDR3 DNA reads TGTGCCACCGATACCGAGGACGGCTATGGCTACACCTTC.

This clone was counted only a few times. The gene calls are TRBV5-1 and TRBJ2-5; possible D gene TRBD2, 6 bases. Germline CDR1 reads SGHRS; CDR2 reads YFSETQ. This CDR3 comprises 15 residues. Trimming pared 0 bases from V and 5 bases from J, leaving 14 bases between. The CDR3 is CASSLEARGWETQYF. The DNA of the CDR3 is TGCGCCAGCAGCTTGGAGGCTCGGGGGTGGGAGACCCAGTACTTC.